This entry describes one T cell receptor (beta chain). This entry is derived from a study of blood T cell repertoires in COVID-19. In the study overall: Sites across the United States, Italy and Spain contributed samples from acute and convalescent COVID-19. Sources were T cells, B-cell-depleted T cells, or PBMCs; the material itself was cDNA or gDNA.

During active infection, Seattle patients enrolled and were then monitored through disease. As handled by the study authors: It was from reference gene primer amplification that nucleated cell counts were estimated. TCRdb's table, derived via immunoSEQ multiplex PCR, lists solely in-frame clones and lacks some. The V and J calls and clone size are taken from that table; D and trimming were inferred from the DNA. The sample has roughly 200,000 clones, approximately 88% seen once. Germline V gene lookup returns CDR1 MDHEN and CDR2 SYDVKM. Trimming stripped 7 bases from V and 3 bases from J, with 13 bases between. The CDR3 loop spans 13 amino acids.

The chain employs TRBV28 and TRBJ2-7; D is undetermined. What was sequenced was peripheral blood. The source is a woman in her thirties or forties with COVID-19, enrolled during active disease. Written as DNA, the CDR3 is TGTGCCAGCACCGGCGGCACCTTCTACGAGCAGTACTTC. Translating gives CASTGGTFYEQYF.